One sample yielded the 2 T cell receptor beta chains listed below, sequenced in a study of blood T cell repertoires in COVID-19. Using immunoSEQ multiplex PCR, the repertoire was profiled, and TCRdb retains in-frame clones only, with some absent. The sample has about 130,000 clones; 86% are singletons. The sample taken for sequencing was peripheral blood. The origin of the receptors is a woman between 70 and 85 years old with COVID-19, enrolled during active disease.

CDR3: CASTLDSLSGANVLTF. CDR3 sequence (DNA): TGTGCCAGCACCCTAGACAGCCTGTCTGGGGCCAACGTCCTGACTTTC. V usage is TRBV6-6 and J usage is TRBJ2-6; TRBD1 might be the D (5 bases). CDR3 length: 16 residues. Germline-derived CDR1 and CDR2 are MNHNY and SVGAGI (reference sequence). V was trimmed by 7 bases and J by 1 base, leaving 14 bases between them.

The V gene is TRBV15, the J gene TRBJ2-3; 8 positions match TRBD1. Trimming took 3 bases from V and 1 from J; bases not matched to a gene: 3. The CDR3 is 15 residues long. Looked up from germline, CDR1 is LNHNV and CDR2 is YYDKDF (reference sequence). Here the CDR3 reads CATSSRGHGTDTQYF. The CDR3 DNA reads as TGTGCCACCAGCAGCAGGGGGCATGGCACAGATACGCAGTATTTT. The complete variable domain, with remaining parts taken from reference TRBV15 and TRBJ2-3, reads DAMVIQNPRYQVTQFGKPVTLSCSQTLNHNVMYWYQQKSSQAPKLLFHYYDKDFNNEADTPDNFQSRRPNTSFCFLDIRSPGLGDTAMYLCATSSRGHGTDTQYFGPGTRLTVL.